The text below deals with one T cell receptor (beta chain). Many counts were recorded for this clonotype. This receptor's antigen is unknown. Nothing much larger sits one base from this clone, and base qualities are not available. Graves' hyperthyroidism was defined as stable when no progression to ophthalmopathy occurred over 18 months of follow-up. The hyperthyroidism patients were between 18 and 65 years old and newly diagnosed, with a disease duration of less than 2 months. Exclusion was applied to patients with uncontrolled infections, other autoimmune diseases, pregnancy or lactation. Diagnoses relied on clinical symptoms, serum thyroxine and TRAb, thyroid ultrasound and orbital computed tomography. PBMCs were isolated from about 9 ml of fresh peripheral blood by Ficoll-Paque density gradient centrifugation. Trizol reagent was used to extract total RNA, and RNA quality was then checked on an Agilent 2100 Bioanalyzer.

The data stem from a study of T cells in Graves' hyperthyroidism and ophthalmopathy (dated by TCRdb to between 2018 and 2021). About the full investigation: Peripheral blood was sampled at the time of initial diagnosis, prior to any treatment. To identify distinguishing TCR V-J signatures, a discovery cohort of some 100 patients was used, comprising 43 with Graves' ophthalmopathy and 57 with stable Graves' hyperthyroidism. Whether ophthalmopathy could be predicted prospectively was tested in an independent validation cohort made up of approximately 19 hyperthyroidism patients plus 17 patients who later progressed to ophthalmopathy. The 90 or so discovery patients were randomly split 7:3 into training and test sets. In about 6 Graves' hyperthyroidism patients, the study also compared T-cell repertoires from thyroid tissue with T-cell repertoires from blood. After sampling, hyperthyroidism patients received methimazole starting at 30 mg daily, and ophthalmopathy patients received high-dose intravenous methylprednisolone. The paper reports TCR Vbeta CDR3 sequencing of 130 to 150 peripheral blood samples: under 45 ophthalmopathy, approximately 74 hyperthyroidism and some 17 progressor patients.

Inclusive of the bounding cysteine and phenylalanine, the CDR3 is 14 residues long. Only the CDR3 region is kept as DNA, spanning 42 bases read in frame from base 1. V gives up 0 bases and J gives up 3 bases, and the segment between their germline ends measures 7 bases. The germline V gene provides CDR1 MGHRA and CDR2 YSYEKL. General study outcomes and caveats: Ophthalmopathy was separated from stable hyperthyroidism by a 13 V-J signature model, with just over 85% sensitivity and 81% to 83% specificity obtained in cross-validation and 80%/75% obtained in testing. Most expanded thyroid clonotypes (frequency above 0.001) were also detected in blood, a finding suggesting that blood repertoires may reflect thyroid immune responses. No statistical method was used to set the sample size in advance, and investigators knew the group allocation. In validation, the model predicted progression to ophthalmopathy with 55% to 71% sensitivity and about 73% specificity, a median of roughly seven months before onset.

The TCR beta CDR3 regions were amplified from RNA transcripts. The TCR CDR3 was subjected to a first round of RT-PCR using the HTBI primer set and the Qiagen OneStep RT-PCR kit. Libraries were constructed in a second round of multiplex PCR, after which size selection and purification were carried out. Libraries were sequenced paired-end with 100 bp reads on an Illumina HiSeq2000. The authors processed their data as follows. SOAPnuke was used to process the raw data, throwing out any read that contained adapters or uncalled bases, had a mean Phred below 15, or lacked an exact constant-primer or identifier match. COPE v1.2.5 was used to merge the high-quality paired reads, and each unique nucleotide sequence was defined as a clonotype. Clonotypes were aligned to IMGT TRBV, TRBD and TRBJ reference segments using MiTCR v1.1. Analysis was restricted to V-J combinations with a frequency above 0.0001, which covered about 99% of repertoires. The TCS score was defined as the ratio of F50 (clonal expansion) to E x V (chaos), calculated using BLOSUM62-based TCRdist between CDR3 peptides within each V-J. Welch's t-statistics and random forest reduced roughly 540 V-J features to around 14, which were used in a naive Bayes classifier (R e1071). TCRdb reworked the public reads: Q25 trimming with fastp, MiXCR clone assembly, productive beta chains retained. Records with the same CDR3 protein are collapsed into one entry carrying the most frequent genes and DNA. V and J calls and clone size were set by TCRdb, not the authors. This sample holds some 440,000 distinct CDR3 sequences; 15% to 19% were observed only once. The ten largest clones represent 11% to 15% of the sample.

Sequencing was performed on blood. The clonotype originates from a woman aged 18-29 years with Graves' hyperthyroidism. Here the chain combines TRBV4-1 and TRBJ2-3; confidence is insufficient to name the D gene. The CDR3 protein sequence reads: CASSQDLGTDTQYF. The DNA reads as follows: TGCGCCAGCAGCCAAGATCTAGGGACAGATACGCAGTATTTT.